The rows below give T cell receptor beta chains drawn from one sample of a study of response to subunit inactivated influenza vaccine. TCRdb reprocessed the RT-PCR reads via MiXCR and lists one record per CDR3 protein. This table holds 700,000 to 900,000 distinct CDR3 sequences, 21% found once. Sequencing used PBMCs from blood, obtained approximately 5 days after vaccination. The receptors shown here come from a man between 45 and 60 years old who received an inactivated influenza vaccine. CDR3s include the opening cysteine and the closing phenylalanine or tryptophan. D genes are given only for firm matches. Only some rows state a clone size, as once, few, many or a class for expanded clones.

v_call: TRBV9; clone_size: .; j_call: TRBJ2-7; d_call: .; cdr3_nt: TGTGCCAGCAGCGTAGAGGGGGGACCCTACGAGCAGTACTTC; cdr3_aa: CASSVEGGPYEQYF
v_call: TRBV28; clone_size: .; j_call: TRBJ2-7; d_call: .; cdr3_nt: TGTGCCAGCAGCTCCCCGGGACGCAACTCCTACGAGCAGTACTTC; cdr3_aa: CASSSPGRNSYEQYF
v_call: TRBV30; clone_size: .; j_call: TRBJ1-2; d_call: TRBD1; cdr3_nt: TGTGCCTGGAGTGTTTACCGGGACAGGGGTCGCTACACCTTC; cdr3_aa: CAWSVYRDRGRYTF
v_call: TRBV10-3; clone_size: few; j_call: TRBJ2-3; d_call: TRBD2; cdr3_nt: TGTGCCTCTGGACTAGCGGGGGCTACAGATACGCAGTATTTT; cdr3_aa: CASGLAGATDTQYF
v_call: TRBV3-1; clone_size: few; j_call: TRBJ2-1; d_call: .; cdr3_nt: TGTGCCAGCAGCCGCCCAGGAGGGTTCAATGAGCAGTTCTTC; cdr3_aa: CASSRPGGFNEQFF
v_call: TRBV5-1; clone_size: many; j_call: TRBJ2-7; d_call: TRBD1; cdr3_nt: TGCGCCAGCAGCTTACTCACAGGGGTGAGCTCCTACGAGCAGTACTTC; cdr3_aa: CASSLLTGVSSYEQYF
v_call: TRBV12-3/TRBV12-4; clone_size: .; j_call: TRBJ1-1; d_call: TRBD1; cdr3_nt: TGTGCCAGCAGTCCGACAGGGGAGAACACTGAAGCTTTCTTT; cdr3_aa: CASSPTGENTEAFF
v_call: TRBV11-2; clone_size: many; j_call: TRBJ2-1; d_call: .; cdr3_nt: TGTGCCAGCAGCTTAGGGACAGTCTCCTACAATGAGCAGTTCTTC; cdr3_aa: CASSLGTVSYNEQFF
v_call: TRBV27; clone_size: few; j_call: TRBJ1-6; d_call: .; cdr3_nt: TGTGCCAGCAGTCGGACAGCCCATGGCTCACCCCTCCACTTT; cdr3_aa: CASSRTAHGSPLHF
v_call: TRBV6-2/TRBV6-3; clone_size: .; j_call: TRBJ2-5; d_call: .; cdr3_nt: TGTGCCAGCAGTACCTCCGGGACACCCTTCCAAGAGACCCAGTACTTC; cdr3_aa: CASSTSGTPFQETQYF
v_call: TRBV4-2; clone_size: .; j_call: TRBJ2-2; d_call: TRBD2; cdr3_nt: TGTGCCAGCAGCCAACCCCCGTGGCAGCGGGGGGGCGTCATTACCGGGGAGCTGTTTTTT; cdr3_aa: CASSQPPWQRGGVITGELFF
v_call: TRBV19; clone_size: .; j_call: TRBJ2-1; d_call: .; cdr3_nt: TGTGCCAGTAGTATGGTAGGCGGGAAGTACAATGAGCAGTTCTTC; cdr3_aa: CASSMVGGKYNEQFF
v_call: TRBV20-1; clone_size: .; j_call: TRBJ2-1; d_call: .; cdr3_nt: TGCAGTGCTAGAGGAGGCCTCCCAGCTTCCTCCTACAATGAGCAGTTCTTC; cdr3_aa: CSARGGLPASSYNEQFF
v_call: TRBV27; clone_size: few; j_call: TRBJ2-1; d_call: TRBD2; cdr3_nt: TGTGCCAGCAGTTCCCAACTAGCGGGAGGACCAGAGCAGTTCTTC; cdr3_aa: CASSSQLAGGPEQFF
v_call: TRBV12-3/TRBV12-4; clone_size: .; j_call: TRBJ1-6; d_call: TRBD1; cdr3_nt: TGTGCCAGCAGCAAGGGGGGACAGGGGGCTTCACCCCTCCACTTT; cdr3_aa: CASSKGGQGASPLHF
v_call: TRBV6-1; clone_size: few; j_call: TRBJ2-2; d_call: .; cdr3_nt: TGTGCCAGCAGTGAAATGGGCACCGGGGAGCTGTTTTTT; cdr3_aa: CASSEMGTGELFF
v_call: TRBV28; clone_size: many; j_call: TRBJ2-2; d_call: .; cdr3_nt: TGTGCCAGCAGTCCAGGACTTTCCACCGGGGAGCTGTTTTTT; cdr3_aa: CASSPGLSTGELFF
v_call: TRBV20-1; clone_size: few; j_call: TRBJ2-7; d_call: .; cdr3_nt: TGCAGTGCTAGAGGTTACGGAGTCTACGAGCAGTACTTC; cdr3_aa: CSARGYGVYEQYF
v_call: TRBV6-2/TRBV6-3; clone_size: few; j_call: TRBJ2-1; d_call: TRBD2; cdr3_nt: TGTGCCAGCAGTACCGGACTAGCTTTCTCCTACAATGAGCAGTTCTTC; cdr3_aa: CASSTGLAFSYNEQFF
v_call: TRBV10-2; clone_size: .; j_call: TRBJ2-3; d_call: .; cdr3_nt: TGCGCCAGCAGTGACAAGAACAGCTTTGGCACAGATACGCAGTATTTT; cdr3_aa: CASSDKNSFGTDTQYF
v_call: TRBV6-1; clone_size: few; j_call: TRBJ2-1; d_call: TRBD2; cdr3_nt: TGTGCCAGCAGCATCTATAGCGGGAGCTCCGATCATGAGCAGTTCTTC; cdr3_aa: CASSIYSGSSDHEQFF
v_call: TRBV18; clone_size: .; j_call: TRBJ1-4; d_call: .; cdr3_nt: TGTGCCAGCTCACCACCTACGATAGAAAAACTGTTTTTT; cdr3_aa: CASSPPTIEKLFF
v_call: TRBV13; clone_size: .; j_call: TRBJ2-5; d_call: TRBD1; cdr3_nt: TGTGCCAGCACCATGGGATGGCAGGGGGCTTTAGAGACCCAGTACTTC; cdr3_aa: CASTMGWQGALETQYF
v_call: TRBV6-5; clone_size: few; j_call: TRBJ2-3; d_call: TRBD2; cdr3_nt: TGTGCCAGCAGTTACTCGAAGCAGGGAGGGGAGGATACGCAGTATTTT; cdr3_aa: CASSYSKQGGEDTQYF
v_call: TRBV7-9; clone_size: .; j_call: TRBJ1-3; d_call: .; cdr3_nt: TGTGCCATCCAAGTAGGCACCATATATTTT; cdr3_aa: CAIQVGTIYF
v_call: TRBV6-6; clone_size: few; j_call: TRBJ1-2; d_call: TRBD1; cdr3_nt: TGTGCCAGCAGCCGGGACAGGGCTCAAGGCTACACCTTC; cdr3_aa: CASSRDRAQGYTF
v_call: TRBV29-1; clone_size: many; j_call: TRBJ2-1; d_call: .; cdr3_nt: TGCAGCGTTGAAGATGCAATCACGAGCTCCTACAATGAGCAGTTCTTC; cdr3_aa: CSVEDAITSSYNEQFF
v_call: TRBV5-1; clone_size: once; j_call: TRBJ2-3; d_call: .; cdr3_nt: TGCGCCGGCAGCAAACTAGGTCGCGGGGAAGATACGCAGTATTTT; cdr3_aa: CAGSKLGRGEDTQYF
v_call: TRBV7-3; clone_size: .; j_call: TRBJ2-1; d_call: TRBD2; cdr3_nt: TGTGCCAGCAGCTTAGCGGGAGTAATGGATGAGCAGTTCTTC; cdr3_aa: CASSLAGVMDEQFF
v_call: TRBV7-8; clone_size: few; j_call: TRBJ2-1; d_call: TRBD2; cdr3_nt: TGTGCCAGCATCAGTAGGACTAGCGGGACCAACTACAATGAGCAGTTCTTC; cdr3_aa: CASISRTSGTNYNEQFF
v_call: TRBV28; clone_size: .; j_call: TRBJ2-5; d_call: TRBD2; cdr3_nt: TGTGCCAGCAGACTAGCGGGGGGGCAAGGGACCCAGTACTTC; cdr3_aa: CASRLAGGQGTQYF
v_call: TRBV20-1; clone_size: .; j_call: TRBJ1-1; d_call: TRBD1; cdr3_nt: TGCAGTGCTCTGGACAGGGCCCCTCACACTGAAGCTTTCTTT; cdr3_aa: CSALDRAPHTEAFF
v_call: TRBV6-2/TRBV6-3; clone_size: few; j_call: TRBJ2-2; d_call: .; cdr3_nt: TGTGCCAGCAGACAATCTAGGTTAACCGGGGAGCTGTTTTTT; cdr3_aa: CASRQSRLTGELFF
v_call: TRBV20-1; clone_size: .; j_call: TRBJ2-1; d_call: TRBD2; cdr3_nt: TGCAGTGCTAGCCTAGCGGGAGGGTCCTACAATGAGCAGTTCTTC; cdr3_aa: CSASLAGGSYNEQFF
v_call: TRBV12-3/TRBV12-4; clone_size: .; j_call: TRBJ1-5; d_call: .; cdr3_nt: TGTGCCAGCCGGGACCGAAATCAGCCCCAGCATTTT; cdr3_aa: CASRDRNQPQHF
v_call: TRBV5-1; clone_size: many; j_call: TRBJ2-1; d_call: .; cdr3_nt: TGCGCCAGCAGCCGGGGAGAGGGCTCCTACAATGAGCAGTTCTTC; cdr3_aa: CASSRGEGSYNEQFF
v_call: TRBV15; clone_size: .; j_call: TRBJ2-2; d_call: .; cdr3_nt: TGTGCCACCCGGGAAGCCGGGGAGCTGTTTTTT; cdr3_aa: CATREAGELFF
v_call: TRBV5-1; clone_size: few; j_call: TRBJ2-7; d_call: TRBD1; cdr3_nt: TGCGCCAGCAGCACTCCGGGACAGCCCTACGAGCAGTACTTC; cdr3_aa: CASSTPGQPYEQYF
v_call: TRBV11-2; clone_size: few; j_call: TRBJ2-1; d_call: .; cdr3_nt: TGTGCCAGCAGCTTCGTGGGGGGGCTGAATGAGCAGTTCTTC; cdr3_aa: CASSFVGGLNEQFF
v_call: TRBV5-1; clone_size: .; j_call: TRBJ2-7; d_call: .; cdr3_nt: TGCGCCAGCAGGCCTGACATGGGGTCCGAGCAGTACTTC; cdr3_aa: CASRPDMGSEQYF
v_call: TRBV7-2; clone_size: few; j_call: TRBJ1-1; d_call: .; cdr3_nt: TGTGCCAGCAGCTTAGTGGCGCAGGGTGTCGACACTGAAGCTTTCTTT; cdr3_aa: CASSLVAQGVDTEAFF
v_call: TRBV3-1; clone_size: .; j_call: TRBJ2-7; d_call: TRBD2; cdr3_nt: TGTGCCAGCAGCCAAGGGGTAGCGGGATTATACGAGCAGTACTTC; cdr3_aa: CASSQGVAGLYEQYF
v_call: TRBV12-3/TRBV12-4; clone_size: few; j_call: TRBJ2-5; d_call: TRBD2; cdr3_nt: TGTGCCAGCAGTTTCGGCAATGCGGGGGGTGAGACCCAGTACTTC; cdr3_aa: CASSFGNAGGETQYF
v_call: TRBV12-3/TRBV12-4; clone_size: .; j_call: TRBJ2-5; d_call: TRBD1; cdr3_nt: TGTGCCGCTGCCGGGACAGGGCCTGGAGAGACCCAGTACTTC; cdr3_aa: CAAAGTGPGETQYF
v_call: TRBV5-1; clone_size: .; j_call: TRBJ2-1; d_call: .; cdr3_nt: TGCGCCAGCAGGGACGGAAGCGGGGAGCAGTTCTTC; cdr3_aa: CASRDGSGEQFF
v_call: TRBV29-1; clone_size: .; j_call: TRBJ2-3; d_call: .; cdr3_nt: TGCAGCGTTGGTGACGCCAGCACAGATACGCAGTATTTT; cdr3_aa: CSVGDASTDTQYF
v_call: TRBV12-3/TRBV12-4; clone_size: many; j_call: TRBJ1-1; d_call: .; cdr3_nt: TGTGCCAGCAGTTTCCCTGGGGTCCCTGAAGCTTTCTTT; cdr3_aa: CASSFPGVPEAFF
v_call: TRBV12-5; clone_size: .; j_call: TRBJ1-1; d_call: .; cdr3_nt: TGTGCTAGTGGCCGGGACTTCTTGGGCACTGAAGCTTTCTTT; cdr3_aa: CASGRDFLGTEAFF
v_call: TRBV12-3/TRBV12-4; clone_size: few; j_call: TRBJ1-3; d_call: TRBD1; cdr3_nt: TGTGCCAGCAGTTTCGGACAGGGCGGAAACACCATATATTTT; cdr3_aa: CASSFGQGGNTIYF
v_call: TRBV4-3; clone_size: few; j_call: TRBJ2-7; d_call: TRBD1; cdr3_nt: TGCGCCAGCAGCCAAGATAGTAGAGGGGGGCACAGGGGGCGGTACGAGCAGTACTTC; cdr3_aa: CASSQDSRGGHRGRYEQYF
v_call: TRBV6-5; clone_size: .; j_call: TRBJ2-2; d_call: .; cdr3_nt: TGTGCCAGCAGTTACTCGATATCCACCGGGGAGCTGTTTTTT; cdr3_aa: CASSYSISTGELFF
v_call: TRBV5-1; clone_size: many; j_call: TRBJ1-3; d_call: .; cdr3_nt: TGTGCCAGCAGCTTGGCTGGGGCTGGAAACACCATATATTTT; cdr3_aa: CASSLAGAGNTIYF
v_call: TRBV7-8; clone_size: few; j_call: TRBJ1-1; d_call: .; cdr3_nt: TGTGCCAGCAATCCTGGACAGCTTATTTTGAACACTGAAGCTTTCTTT; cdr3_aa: CASNPGQLILNTEAFF
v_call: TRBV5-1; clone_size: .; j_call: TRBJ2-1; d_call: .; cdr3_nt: TGCGCCAGCAGCCCCTACGGGTCAAGCTCCTACAATGAGCAGTTCTTC; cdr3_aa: CASSPYGSSSYNEQFF
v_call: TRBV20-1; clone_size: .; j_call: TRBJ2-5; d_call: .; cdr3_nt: TGCAGTGCTAGGCGGACAACCAAAGAGACCCAGTACTTC; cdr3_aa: CSARRTTKETQYF
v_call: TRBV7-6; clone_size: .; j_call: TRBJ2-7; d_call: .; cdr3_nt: TGTGCCAGCAGCAACCGGGCAGGCCCCTACGAGCAGTACTTC; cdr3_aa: CASSNRAGPYEQYF
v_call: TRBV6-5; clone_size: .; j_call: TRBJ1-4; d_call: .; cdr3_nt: TGTGCCAGCAGTTACGGCGGGGGAGTAGGCGAAAAACTGTTTTTT; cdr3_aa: CASSYGGGVGEKLFF
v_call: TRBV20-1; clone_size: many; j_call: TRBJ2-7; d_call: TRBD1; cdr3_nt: TGCAGTGCCGCCAAAACAGGGGGGCTGGACGAGCAGTACTTC; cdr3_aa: CSAAKTGGLDEQYF
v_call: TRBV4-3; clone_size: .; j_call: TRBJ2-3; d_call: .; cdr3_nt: TGCGCCAGCAGCCAAGACCCCAGGGCTGGAGATACGCAGTATTTT; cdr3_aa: CASSQDPRAGDTQYF
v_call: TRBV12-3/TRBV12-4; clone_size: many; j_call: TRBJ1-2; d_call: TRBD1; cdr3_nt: TGTGCCAGCAGTTTAGAAGGGGGCGTACGCTACACCTTC; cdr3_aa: CASSLEGGVRYTF